The rows below give T cell receptor beta chains drawn from one sample of a study of T cells expressing NK-cell markers. Following a re-call of the 5' RACE reads, TCRdb has one entry per CDR3 protein and lacks DNA. The sample yields roughly 390,000 distinct CDR3 sequences, of which the top ten take up around 10%. Sequencing input: blood T cells: a sorted CD56 or NKG2C T cell subset, CD4+ or CD8+ T cells, or bulk PBMC T cells (not recorded which). The receptors shown here come from a woman aged 45-65 years in good health. The CDR3 runs from the conserved cysteine through the conserved F or W. The order of the fields is J gene, V gene, CDR3 length, clone size, CDR3 protein. Not all rows give a size; the values are once, few, many and, for expanded clones, a class.

J: TRBJ2-1; V: TRBV7-8; length: 11; size: .; CDR3: CASSPSREQFF
J: TRBJ1-5; V: TRBV2; length: 15; size: .; CDR3: CASQPGTGSNQPQHF
J: TRBJ1-1; V: TRBV5-5; length: 12; size: .; CDR3: CASGGSVTEAFF
J: TRBJ2-3; V: TRBV25-1; length: 17; size: .; CDR3: CASSDDLPGLATDTQYF
J: TRBJ2-1; V: TRBV11-2; length: 16; size: large; CDR3: CASSLDSGRAQDEQFF
J: TRBJ1-2; V: TRBV20-1; length: 13; size: .; CDR3: CSSVTGTNYGYTF
J: TRBJ2-7; V: TRBV5-1; length: 14; size: .; CDR3: CASSLRQGVYEQYF
J: TRBJ1-1; V: TRBV12-3/TRBV12-4; length: 15; size: .; CDR3: CASSLNPLLNTEAFF
J: TRBJ2-7; V: TRBV29-1; length: 16; size: .; CDR3: CSVAGDKGGHGSEQYF
J: TRBJ2-7; V: TRBV11-3; length: 14; size: .; CDR3: CASSLKGTTYEQYF
J: TRBJ2-3; V: TRBV10-3; length: 17; size: .; CDR3: CATLGLAGVSSTDTQYF
J: TRBJ1-2; V: TRBV27; length: 17; size: .; CDR3: CASRQNLQAGRGDGYTF
J: TRBJ2-2; V: TRBV3-1; length: 15; size: .; CDR3: CASSQGKTNTGELFF
J: TRBJ1-1; V: TRBV2; length: 13; size: .; CDR3: CASSDVGNLEAFF
J: TRBJ2-2; V: TRBV7-3; length: 15; size: .; CDR3: CASSLGLTNTGELFF
J: TRBJ2-7; V: TRBV6-2/TRBV6-3; length: 13; size: .; CDR3: CASSYERGYEQYF
J: TRBJ2-1; V: TRBV3-1; length: 17; size: .; CDR3: CASSHVQRLGSYNEQFF
J: TRBJ2-5; V: TRBV7-9; length: 12; size: .; CDR3: CALTSVQETQYF
J: TRBJ1-2; V: TRBV29-1; length: 11; size: .; CDR3: CSVVGIWGYTF
J: TRBJ2-2; V: TRBV29-1; length: 14; size: .; CDR3: CSASGQGLAGELFF
J: TRBJ2-1; V: TRBV28; length: 16; size: .; CDR3: CASSHGAGGNWNEQFF
J: TRBJ2-4; V: TRBV5-1; length: 17; size: .; CDR3: CASSEGQGWGRTIIQYF
J: TRBJ1-1; V: TRBV12-3/TRBV12-4; length: 13; size: .; CDR3: CASSSRWNTEAFF
J: TRBJ1-1; V: TRBV6-5; length: 15; size: .; CDR3: CASSYSPAGNTEAFF
J: TRBJ2-2; V: TRBV14; length: 19; size: .; CDR3: CASSQDRGLAGAWTGELFF
J: TRBJ2-1; V: TRBV11-1; length: 15; size: .; CDR3: CASSPLRSYYNEQFF
J: TRBJ2-2; V: TRBV12-3/TRBV12-4; length: 14; size: .; CDR3: CASSSPEGLGELFF
J: TRBJ1-1; V: TRBV5-1; length: 16; size: .; CDR3: CASSLGGSGMNTEAFF
J: TRBJ2-1; V: TRBV19; length: 17; size: .; CDR3: CASSFLAGGPKTNEQFF
J: TRBJ2-5; V: TRBV20-1; length: 17; size: .; CDR3: CSARDRASGIFEETQYF
J: TRBJ2-5; V: TRBV5-6; length: 14; size: .; CDR3: CASSLAFRGATQYF
J: TRBJ1-5; V: TRBV20-1; length: 15; size: .; CDR3: CSAQNGPRGNQPQHF
J: TRBJ2-5; V: TRBV20-1; length: 13; size: .; CDR3: CSAPSTGPETQYF
J: TRBJ2-3; V: TRBV7-9; length: 15; size: .; CDR3: CASSSRQDTTDTQYF
J: TRBJ1-4; V: TRBV28; length: 14; size: .; CDR3: CASMVTAAGGKLFF
J: TRBJ2-1; V: TRBV6-1; length: 11; size: .; CDR3: CASIRANEQFF
J: TRBJ1-3; V: TRBV7-8; length: 16; size: .; CDR3: CASSFRVADSGNTIYF
J: TRBJ1-1; V: TRBV11-2; length: 16; size: .; CDR3: CASSSPEGSRVGEAFF
J: TRBJ1-2; V: TRBV5-1; length: 15; size: .; CDR3: CASSLGTGTNYGYTF
J: TRBJ2-3; V: TRBV3-1; length: 15; size: .; CDR3: CASSRTGTTSDTQYF
J: TRBJ2-1; V: TRBV11-2; length: 14; size: .; CDR3: CASSLDSVQSEQFF
J: TRBJ2-1; V: TRBV12-3/TRBV12-4; length: 15; size: .; CDR3: CASSLDHQAGGPTFF
J: TRBJ1-4; V: TRBV10-3; length: 14; size: .; CDR3: CAISESAGRGKLFF
J: TRBJ1-4; V: TRBV7-2; length: 15; size: .; CDR3: CASSLSGRDNEKLFF
J: TRBJ1-1; V: TRBV10-3; length: 13; size: .; CDR3: CAISEDSFTEAFF